The T cell receptor (beta chain) described here comes from a study of cytomegalovirus exposure and HLA in healthy donors. Whole-study results and caveats: Accounts indicate the classifier identified cytomegalovirus status with strong specificity and sensitivity. A missense variant in DCLRE1C was later tied to TCR beta V- and J-gene trimming. Researchers catalogued over 150 TCR beta chains as cytomegalovirus-associated. The productive fraction for most TCR beta V segments was about 87% or about 30% in an earlier analysis.

This clone has more than one count but fewer than ten. The antigen is not known. The CDR3 consists of 14 residues. Germline CDR1 reads LGHNA; CDR2 reads YNFKEQ. V shed 4 bases and J shed 3 bases, with 12 bases lying between them. PCR involved 60 Vbeta and 13 Jbeta primers. The data were produced by immunoSEQ multiplex PCR, yet TCRdb's version contains in-frame clones alone and is incomplete. The repertoire holds some 99,000 clones, with 73% as singletons. Sequencing was done on a sample of PBMCs. V usage is TRBV4-2 and J usage is TRBJ2-5; possibly TRBD2 for D (6 bases). The clonotype originates from a man between 35 and 55 years old in good health and CMV-seronegative. CDR3 region: CASSRDLREETQYF. The CDR3 DNA sequence: TGTGCCAGCAGCCGGGACTTACGTGAAGAGACCCAGTACTTC.